The 20 T cell receptor beta chains given below trace back to one sample, sequenced in a study of blood T cell repertoires in COVID-19. Sequencing used immunoSEQ multiplex PCR; TCRdb keeps in-frame clones, though not all of them. The table lists about 74,000 clones, 75% to 80% of them singletons. Specimen: peripheral blood. The receptor set was obtained from a human donor in a cohort sampled during active COVID-19.

J is TRBJ1-1 and V is TRBV28; D gene ambiguous. The CDR3 runs to 15 residues. Deletions cut 5 bases from V and 1 base from J, with 14 bases between. Germline CDR1 and CDR2: MDHEN and SYDVKM. The CDR3 sequence is CASSASSPGNTEAFF. CDR3 nucleotides: TGTGCCAGCAGTGCGTCCAGTCCAGGGAACACTGAAGCTTTCTTT.

This chain links TRBV5-1 with TRBJ2-3, with 7 nucleotides matching TRBD1. Trimming cost V 3 bases and J 2 bases; bases outside gene matches: 6. Germline V gives CDR1 SGHRS, CDR2 YFSETQ. The CDR3 totals 15 residues. CDR3 in DNA: TGCGCCAGCAGCTCCGGGACAGAAAACACAGATACGCAGTATTTT. It yields the protein CASSSGTENTDTQYF.

V usage is TRBV7-8 and J usage is TRBJ2-1, with 14 bases identical to TRBD2. The V segment lost 5 bases and the J segment 4 bases; nucleotides outside the gene matches: 4. The CDR3 extends over 16 amino acids. Germline-derived CDR1 and CDR2 are SGHVS and FQNEAQ. The CDR3 reads CASSTRLAGGYNEQFF. CDR3 DNA: TGTGCCAGCAGCACTCGACTAGCGGGAGGGTACAATGAGCAGTTCTTC.

This clone has a count of ten or more. The J gene is TRBJ1-1, the V gene TRBV28; perhaps TRBD1 as D (6 bases). Deletions cut 4 bases from V and 0 bases from J, with 12 bases between. This CDR3 is built from 15 residues. The germline CDR1 and CDR2 sequences are MDHEN and SYDVKM. The CDR3 reads CASSYPTGMNTEAFF. CDR3 nucleotide sequence: TGTGCCAGCAGTTACCCCACAGGGATGAACACTGAAGCTTTCTTT.

This chain links TRBV18 with TRBJ2-7, with 12 positions matching TRBD1. V lost 3 bases and J lost 2; bases outside the gene matches: 5. This CDR3 contains 16 residues. Germline CDR1 and CDR2: KGHSH and LQKENI. Written as DNA, the CDR3 is TGTGCCAGCTCACCTCCGGGACAGGGGGCCACCTACGAGCAGTACTTC. It codes for CASSPPGQGATYEQYF.

The chain carries TRBV5-1 and TRBJ2-1, with D perhaps TRBD2 (5 bases). Deletions cut 0 bases from V and 5 bases from J, with 9 bases between. The V gene's germline CDR1 is SGHRS and CDR2 YFSETQ. This CDR3 has 14 residues. The CDR3 here is CASSLVDLNNEQFF. The CDR3 coding sequence is TGCGCCAGCAGCTTGGTGGACTTAAACAATGAGCAGTTCTTC.

In its sample, this clone was seen a few times. The CDR3, as DNA: TGTGCCAGCAGTTACTCGATTTCCTCTGCAGGGCACGAGCAGTACTTC. Residues: CASSYSISSAGHEQYF. The rearrangement joins TRBV6-5 to TRBJ2-7; a possible D gene is TRBD1 (5 bases). V was trimmed by 0 bases and J by 5 bases, leaving 17 bases between them. The CDR3 extends over 16 amino acids. Germline values: CDR1 MNHEY, CDR2 SVGAGI.

This chain uses TRBV6-2 or TRBV6-3 with TRBJ2-7; 9 bases are shared with TRBD2. Looked up from germline, CDR1 is MNHEY and CDR2 is SVGEGT. The CDR3 is 16 amino acids. The junction had 10 bases not matched to a gene; V was cut back by 6 bases and J by 1 base. CDR3 sequence reads: CASSSTSGLGSYEQYF. The CDR3 DNA is TGTGCCAGCAGCTCGACTAGCGGATTAGGATCCTACGAGCAGTACTTC.

The gene calls are TRBV5-4 and TRBJ2-1; TRBD2 matches at 8 bases. J lost 8 bases, V lost 0 bases, and 10 bases had no gene match. The CDR3 is made up of 16 amino acids. Per the germline V gene, CDR1 is SGHNT and CDR2 is YYREEE (reference sequence). The CDR3 coding sequence is TGTGCCAGCAGCTTGGGTGCGAGCGGGAGCTTTGATGAGCAGTTCTTC. It is translated as CASSLGASGSFDEQFF.

With respect to this clone: Its ends do not fully match the called genes, so a read error is possible. As DNA, the CDR3 is TGTGCCAGCAGTCGGACAGGGGACGGCAAGCAGCCCCAGCATTTT. This gives the protein CASSRTGDGKQPQHF. The V gene is TRBV2, the J gene TRBJ1-5; the match to TRBD1 covers 9 bases. The CDR3 is 15 residues long. CDR1 SNHLY and CDR2 FYNNEI come from the germline V gene.

This chain links TRBV28 with TRBJ2-3; D is ambiguous. CDR3 length: 13 residues. Germline assignment: CDR1 MDHEN and CDR2 SYDVKM. Trimming stripped 7 bases from V and 2 bases from J, with 10 bases between. As DNA, the CDR3 is TGTGCCAGCAATAAGCCGTACACAGATACGCAGTATTTT. This encodes CASNKPYTDTQYF. Full variable domain (rest looked up from reference TRBV28 and TRBJ2-3): DVKVTQSSRYLVKRTGEKVFLECVQDMDHENMFWYRQDPGLGLRLIYFSYDVKMKEKGDIPEGYSVSREKKERFSLILESASTNQTSMYLCASNKPYTDTQYFGPGTRLTVL.

This clone was detected a few times. The chain has TRBV27 and TRBJ2-7, with D tentatively TRBD1 (5 bases). Looked up from germline, CDR1 is MNHEY and CDR2 is SMNVEV (reference sequence). The CDR3 has 15 residues. Trimming took off 4 bases at V and 0 bases at J, with 13 bases between the two ends. Here the CDR3 DNA reads TGTGCCAGCAGTTCGACAGCGAAAAGCTCCTACGAGCAGTACTTC. The encoded protein is CASSSTAKSSYEQYF.

This chain links TRBV27 with TRBJ2-7, with 8 positions matching TRBD2. V was pared by 8 bases and J by 5 bases, with 11 bases of the junction left unmatched. The CDR3 has 14 residues. Germline V lookup: CDR1 MNHEY, CDR2 SMNVEV (reference sequence). The CDR3 DNA sequence: TGTGCCAGCCTTCCTTCCGGGACTAGTCACGAGCAGTACTTC. This codes for CASLPSGTSHEQYF.

This rearrangement joins TRBV6-2 or TRBV6-3 to TRBJ2-3; 7 nucleotides align to TRBD2. The CDR3 has 14 amino acids. Germline V gene sequence: CDR1 MNHEY, CDR2 SVGEGT. Losses at the gene ends were 7 bases for V and 4 bases for J; bases not matched to a gene: 8. CDR3 region: CASIPGGRADTQYF. Here the CDR3 DNA reads TGTGCCAGCATCCCCGGGGGGAGGGCAGATACGCAGTATTTT.

The chain is built from TRBV18 and TRBJ2-5, with TRBD2 matching 8 bases. CDR3 size: 19 residues. V dropped 0 bases and J dropped 3; count of bases not matched to a gene: 15. In germline, CDR1 is KGHSH, CDR2 LQKENI. DNA of the CDR3: TGTGCCAGCTCACCACCGCGGGGATTAGCGGGACAATTGAAAGAGACCCAGTACTTC. Translated: CASSPPRGLAGQLKETQYF.

The V call is TRBV5-4, the J call TRBJ2-1; 10 bases agree with TRBD1. V trimming: 6 bases; J trimming: 4 bases; junction bases outside the gene matches: 7. The CDR3 extends over 15 amino acids. Per the germline V gene, CDR1 is SGHNT and CDR2 is YYREEE (reference sequence). CDR3 nucleotides: TGTGCCAGCAACTTCGGGACAGGGGCTTACAATGAGCAGTTCTTC. It encodes CASNFGTGAYNEQFF. The variable domain in full, with the rest retrieved from reference TRBV5-4 and TRBJ2-1, is ETGVTQSPTHLIKTRGQQVTLRCSSQSGHNTVSWYQQALGQGPQFIFQYYREEENGRGNFPPRFSGLQFPNYSSELNVNALELDDSALYLCASNFGTGAYNEQFFGPGTRLTVL.

The gene calls are TRBV11-2 and TRBJ2-5; the match to TRBD2 covers 8 bases. CDR1 SGHAT and CDR2 FQNNGV come from the germline V gene. V lost 4 bases, J lost 4 bases, and 11 bases stayed unmatched. The CDR3 has 16 residues. DNA of the CDR3: TGTGCCAGCAGCTCCCAGGGAGCGGGAGTAGTAGAGACCCAGTACTTC. Its protein product is CASSSQGAGVVETQYF.

This clone was recorded a few times. The V and J genes are TRBV18 and TRBJ1-1; 7 bases align to TRBD1. CDR3 size: 16 residues. Trimming removed 0 bases from V and 0 bases from J; junction bases left unmatched: 4. Looked up from germline, CDR1 is KGHSH and CDR2 is LQKENI. CDR3 in DNA: TGTGCCAGCTCACCACCAGCTCAGGGGGTGAACACTGAAGCTTTCTTT. Its translation is CASSPPAQGVNTEAFF.

The chain couples TRBV6-2 or TRBV6-3 to TRBJ2-7, with TRBD2 matching 10 bases. The junction had 3 bases not matched to a gene; V was cut back by 5 bases and J by 5 bases. The CDR3 length is 13 residues. The germline V gene has CDR1 MNHEY and CDR2 SVGEGT. CDR3 in amino acids: CASSRLAGDEQYF. The CDR3 DNA is TGTGCCAGCAGTCGGCTAGCGGGAGACGAGCAGTACTTC.

The V gene is TRBV5-5, the J gene TRBJ2-7; D gene uncertain. Trimming stripped 4 bases from V and 1 base from J, with 15 bases between. This CDR3 has 15 residues. The germline gives CDR1 SGHKS, CDR2 YYEKEE (reference sequence). The CDR3 region is CASSHGATESYEQYF. CDR3 in DNA: TGTGCCAGCAGCCACGGAGCGACCGAATCCTACGAGCAGTACTTC.